The sample holds a few counts of the clone carrying this TCR beta chain. Mouse names are used for the genes. Read coverage stops 4 residues before the CDR3 terminus; the germline J gene supplies the remainder. This sample also contains other DNA sequences that code for the same CDR3. The sample belongs to a study of CD8+ T cells in alopecia areata. Reverse transcription of extracted RNA yielded cDNA, which provided the sequencing template. Produced via immunoSEQ multiplex PCR; TCRdb's table is partial and in-frame only. This sample carries more than 250,000 clones, none of them present only once. Markers used for sorting pooled cutaneous lymph node cells were CD4, CD8alpha, NKG2D, NKG2ACE and others. This CDR3 is built from 15 residues. Trimming took 2 bases from V and 3 from J; bases not matched to a gene: 3. Germline V gene data show CDR1 as MNHDT and CDR2 as YYDKIL.

The origin of this receptor is a C3H/HeJ mouse with alopecia areata. The strain's MHC haplotype is H2-k. Sequencing was performed on CD4+ T cells sorted from a lymph node. The chain couples TRBV17 to TRBJ2-4; 9 nucleotides align to TRBD2. CDR3 DNA, as far as it was read: TGTGCTAGCAGTAGAACTGGGGGGAGCCAAAAC. Its protein product is CASSRTGGSQN. The CDR3 as a whole reads CASSRTGGSQNTLYF.